Below are 11 T cell receptor beta chains sequenced from a single sample in a study of PD-1 blockade in mismatch repair-deficient tumors. The data were produced by immunoSEQ multiplex PCR, yet TCRdb's version contains in-frame clones alone and is incomplete. The sample carries approximately 63,000 clones, 88% recorded once. The sample here was peripheral blood, taken 52 weeks after starting pembrolizumab. Every receptor here comes from an adult with mismatch repair-deficient cancer.

The V gene is TRBV5-1, the J gene TRBJ2-3; the match to TRBD2 covers 8 bases. J lost 5 bases, V lost 0 bases, and 2 bases had no gene match. CDR3 length: 14 residues. The germline CDR1 and CDR2 sequences are SGHRS and YFSETQ. The CDR3 nucleotides are TGCGCCAGCAGCTTGGCAACTAGCGGAGATACGCAGTATTTT. Translation gives CASSLATSGDTQYF.

This clone was seen a single time. The chain joins TRBV19 to TRBJ2-7, with D possibly being TRBD1 or TRBD2 (6 bases each). Between the trimmed V and J ends, which lost 3 bases and 4 bases, there was a span of 16 bases. The germline gives CDR1 LNHDA, CDR2 SQIVND (reference sequence). This CDR3 has 15 amino acids. In DNA, the CDR3 is TGTGCCAGTAGTATGTCCCCCAGGGGAGGATACGAGCAGTACTTC. Its protein product is CASSMSPRGGYEQYF.

CDR3 coding DNA: TGTGCCAGCAGCCCCGGGGCGCGCGGATTAAACCCTACGGAGCAGTACTTC. As protein: CASSPGARGLNPTEQYF. V and J are TRBV7-8 and TRBJ2-7; TRBD1 or TRBD2 may be the D gene (5 bases each). The CDR3 is 17 amino acids. Trimming took off 5 bases at V and 7 bases at J, with 27 bases between the two ends. CDR1 and CDR2 from the germline V gene are SGHVS and FQNEAQ.

The genes are TRBV6-6 and TRBJ2-7, with D perhaps TRBD2 (5 bases). This CDR3 spans 14 amino acids. Germline loops: CDR1 MNHNY, CDR2 SVGAGI (reference sequence). V was trimmed by 2 bases and J by 3 bases, leaving 11 bases between them. The CDR3 here is CASSYGGQIYEQYF. CDR3 DNA: TGTGCCAGCAGTTACGGCGGGCAGATCTACGAGCAGTACTTC.

The gene calls are TRBV4-3 and TRBJ2-3, with 13 positions matching TRBD2. Germline lookup yields CDR1 LGHNA and CDR2 YSLEER. The CDR3 loop spans 17 amino acids. The V and J ends lost 0 bases and 3 bases, in that order; junction bases with no gene match: 3. The CDR3 protein is CASSQEPGLAGTDTQYF. CDR3 sequence (DNA): TGCGCCAGCAGCCAAGAGCCGGGACTAGCGGGGACAGATACGCAGTATTTT.

V and J are TRBV13 and TRBJ2-3; D ambiguous. Deletions cut 4 bases from V and 0 bases from J, with 20 bases between. CDR3 length: 18 amino acids. The germline gives CDR1 PRHDT, CDR2 FYEKMQ (reference sequence). The CDR3 region is CASSSLTQHKESTDTQYF. The CDR3 DNA reads as TGTGCCAGCAGCTCTTTAACCCAACACAAAGAGAGCACAGATACGCAGTATTTT.

This chain links TRBV11-3 with TRBJ1-2; 7 nucleotides match TRBD1. The CDR3 is 13 residues long. Germline trimming cut 4 bases from V and 6 bases from J; bases unmatched to any gene: 5. Germline V gives CDR1 SGHNT, CDR2 YENEEA. In DNA form, the CDR3 reads TGTGCCAGCAGCTCTGGACAGGCGGATGGCTACACCTTC. Translating it yields CASSSGQADGYTF.

V and J are TRBV18 and TRBJ2-1; TRBD1 is a possible D gene (5 bases). Germline values: CDR1 KGHSH, CDR2 LQKENI. This CDR3 is built from 16 residues. V was shortened by 0 bases and J by 0 bases, with 9 bases between the two germline ends. CDR3 sequence reads: CASSPPGLVSYNEQFF. CDR3 bases: TGTGCCAGCTCACCACCGGGGCTAGTCTCCTACAATGAGCAGTTCTTC.

The V and J genes are TRBV4-1 and TRBJ2-1, with TRBD2 matching 12 bases. The germline gives CDR1 MGHRA, CDR2 YSYEKL. This CDR3 has 16 amino acids. The junction had 2 bases not matched to a gene; V was cut back by 2 bases and J by 3 bases. For the CDR3, the DNA is TGCGCCAGCAGCCAAACGGGACTAGCGGGCTACAATGAGCAGTTCTTC. Its protein is CASSQTGLAGYNEQFF.

The V gene is TRBV27, the J gene TRBJ2-5; 7 bases are shared with TRBD2. Germline CDR1 and CDR2: MNHEY and SMNVEV (reference sequence). J lost 5 bases, V lost 3 bases, and 6 bases had no gene match. The CDR3 runs 14 residues. In nucleotides, the CDR3 is TGTGCCAGCAGTTTGGGAGGGCTCCGGGAGACCCAGTACTTC. It is translated as CASSLGGLRETQYF.

The rearrangement links TRBV5-1 to TRBJ1-2; weak D call: TRBD1 (6 bases). The CDR3 totals 14 residues. The germline gives CDR1 SGHRS, CDR2 YFSETQ. Trimming stripped 4 bases from V and 4 bases from J, with 14 bases between. CDR3 nucleotide sequence: TGCGCCAGCAGCCCGACCGGGGGGCTCTATGGCTACACCTTC. Its protein is CASSPTGGLYGYTF.